This TCR beta chain is drawn from a study of CDR3 diversity in severe acne (dated by TCRdb to the late 2010s). Libraries were constructed by PCR. This sample was sequenced with an Illumina HiSeq 2000. The public sequencing data were trimmed at Q25 with fastp and processed into clonotypes with MiXCR by TCRdb, which kept only in-frame beta chains. Under each unique CDR3 protein, matching rows form one entry showing the most common genes and DNA. In this sample the table shows more than 85,000 distinct CDR3 sequences, over 45% of which occur a single time. 10% of the sample is held by the ten biggest clonotypes. CDR1 and CDR2, per the germline V gene, are SNHLY and FYNNEI. A distance of 17 bases separates the germline ends of V and J, which lose 3 bases and 3 bases respectively. The CDR3 runs 16 amino acids, cysteine and phenylalanine included. Only the CDR3 DNA stays, 48 bases, in frame from base 1. This clonotype appeared a few times. There is no known antigen for this receptor. The input lacks base qualities; no much larger clone sits a single base away.

The sequenced sample was blood. The chain couples TRBV2 to TRBJ1-1; TRBD1 could be the D gene, as 6 bases match. The clonotype originates from a male donor in good health, serving as a control. DNA sequence: TGTGCCAGCAGTGACCACGAGGGGGGGTCGGACACTGAAGCTTTCTTT. The resulting protein is CASSDHEGGSDTEAFF.